A single sample is the source of the 19 T cell receptor beta chains below, sequenced in a study of cytomegalovirus exposure and HLA in healthy donors. Primers included in the PCR were 60 Vbeta and 13 Jbeta primers. Here immunoSEQ multiplex PCR was the method, and the copy in TCRdb shows in-frame clones only, minus some. Found here are 200,000 or so clones, about 80% of them singletons; the top ten hold about 2%. Sequences were obtained from PBMCs. These receptors were collected from a woman between 18 and 29 years old in good health and CMV-seropositive.

This chain links TRBV4-2 with TRBJ2-7; a possible D gene is TRBD1 (6 bases). The CDR3 sequence is 15 residues long. V was shortened by 0 bases and J by 7 bases, with 16 bases between the two germline ends. In germline, CDR1 is LGHNA, CDR2 YNFKEQ. Here the CDR3 reads CASSQEAGADREQYF. For the CDR3, the DNA is TGTGCCAGCAGCCAAGAGGCAGGGGCGGATAGGGAGCAGTACTTC.

The table lists this clone with a count of one. The CDR3 sequence: CASSHPGTGNTEAFF. The CDR3 DNA reads as TGTGCCAGCAGCCATCCTGGCACGGGGAACACTGAAGCTTTCTTT. J is TRBJ1-1 and V is TRBV7-2; no clear D gene. The CDR3 extends over 15 amino acids. V was pared by 5 bases and J by 1 base, with 14 bases between. Germline CDR1 reads SGHTA; CDR2 reads FQGNSA.

This clone was seen a single time. The V call is TRBV9, the J call TRBJ2-2, with unresolved D. The germline V and J ends were trimmed by 0 bases and 7 bases, with 10 bases remaining between them. The CDR3 has 14 residues. Germline assignment: CDR1 SGDLS and CDR2 YYNGEE. CDR3 bases: TGTGCCAGCAGCGTAGGAAGTCGTAGCGGGGAGCTGTTTTTT. Its translation is CASSVGSRSGELFF.

This chain joins TRBV2 and TRBJ2-7; 8 positions match TRBD1. The CDR3 contains 12 residues. With V trimmed by 7 bases and J by 5 bases, 4 bases remained unmatched. The germline V gene encodes CDR1 SNHLY and CDR2 FYNNEI. In DNA, the CDR3 is TGTGCCAGCAAGACAGGGGAGGACGAGCAGTACTTC. It yields the protein CASKTGEDEQYF.

V is TRBV11-2 and J is TRBJ2-1, with TRBD2 matching over 8 bases. This CDR3 has 15 amino acids. Trimming cost V 3 bases and J 4 bases; bases outside gene matches: 5. Germline-derived CDR1 and CDR2 are SGHAT and FQNNGV. The CDR3 nucleotides are TGTGCCAGCAGCTTTAGCGGGGAATGGTACAATGAGCAGTTCTTC. Protein: CASSFSGEWYNEQFF. The full variable domain, with the rest looked up from reference TRBV11-2 and TRBJ2-1, is EAGVAQSPRYKIIEKRQSVAFWCNPISGHATLYWYQQILGQGPKLLIQFQNNGVVDDSQLPKDRFSAERLKGVDSTLKIQPAKLEDSAVYLCASSFSGEWYNEQFFGPGTRLTVL.

The chain uses TRBV6-5 and TRBJ2-3; D is perhaps TRBD2 (6 bases). Trimming took 5 bases from V and 3 from J, leaving 9 bases between them. The CDR3 sequence is 13 residues long. Germline CDR1 and CDR2: MNHEY and SVGAGI. CDR3 nucleotides: TGTGCCAGCAGTCTCGGGACTACAGATACGCAGTATTTT. This sequence encodes CASSLGTTDTQYF.

The V call is TRBV25-1, the J call TRBJ2-1; D remains ambiguous. The germline gives CDR1 MGHDK, CDR2 SYGVNS. The CDR3 loop spans 15 amino acids. Trimming removed 1 base at V and 3 bases at J, with 10 bases between. CDR3 DNA: TGTGCCAGCAGTGAATCACCAACAGACTACAATGAGCAGTTCTTC. Encoded protein: CASSESPTDYNEQFF.

This clone appeared a few times. V usage is TRBV2 and J usage is TRBJ2-3; TRBD2 matches at 12 bases. The junction had 8 bases not matched to a gene; V was cut back by 5 bases and J by 8 bases. CDR1 is SNHLY and CDR2 is FYNNEI in the germline V gene. This CDR3 has 15 amino acids. For the CDR3, the DNA is TGTGCCAGCAGTCAATCCAGGACTAGCGGGGTTACGCAGTATTTT. This codes for CASSQSRTSGVTQYF.

The rearrangement joins TRBV5-4 to TRBJ2-1; 10 bases fit TRBD2. The CDR3 contains 14 residues. Per germline, CDR1 SGHNT and CDR2 YYREEE (reference sequence). V gave up 2 bases and J gave up 9 bases; unmatched junction bases: 5. CDR3 sequence (DNA): TGTGCCAGCAGCTTCTTAGCGGGGGGTGGTGAGCAGTTCTTC. Protein sequence: CASSFLAGGGEQFF.

This clone was recorded a few times. The chain joins TRBV6-5 to TRBJ1-4, with D tentatively TRBD1 (5 bases). The germline V gene has CDR1 MNHEY and CDR2 SVGAGI. This CDR3 region has 14 residues. Trimming took 6 bases from V and 5 from J, leaving 13 bases between them. The CDR3 coding sequence is TGTGCCAGCAGACCAACCGGGGGGAATGAAAAACTGTTTTTT. As protein: CASRPTGGNEKLFF.

The chain is built from TRBV5-1 and TRBJ1-3, with 10 nucleotides matching TRBD1. CDR3 length equals 18 residues. The trim removed 8 bases at V and 1 base at J, leaving 15 bases unmatched. CDR1 is SGHRS, CDR2 YFSETQ, per germline. CDR3 DNA: TGCGCCAGAACGAACTCGGACAGGGGGTTTCAGTCTGGAAACACCATATATTTT. It specifies CARTNSDRGFQSGNTIYF.

CDR3 in amino acids: CASSPLSTTYEQYF. CDR3 DNA sequence: TGTGCCAGCTCACCACTTAGTACCACCTACGAGCAGTACTTC. The chain carries TRBV18 and TRBJ2-7; no clear D. Trimming shortened V by 1 base and J by 2 bases, and 9 bases separated the two germline ends. This CDR3 spans 14 amino acids. Germline CDR1 is KGHSH and CDR2 is LQKENI.

The CDR3 sequence: CASSLDLEAFF. In DNA, the CDR3 is TGTGCCAGCAGCCTTGACTTGGAAGCTTTCTTT. This chain links TRBV6-5 with TRBJ1-1; D remains unclear. This CDR3 region has 11 residues. Trimming took off 6 bases at V and 8 bases at J, with 10 bases between the two ends. The germline gives CDR1 MNHEY, CDR2 SVGAGI.

J is TRBJ1-5 and V is TRBV19; 10 nucleotides agree with TRBD1. The CDR3 totals 14 residues. Germline V gives CDR1 LNHDA, CDR2 SQIVND (reference sequence). Trimming cost V 6 bases and J 7 bases; bases outside gene matches: 6. The CDR3 DNA follows: TGTGCCAGTAGCTGGACAGGGGGTTGGCAGCCCCAGCATTTT. It specifies CASSWTGGWQPQHF.

The J gene is TRBJ2-5, the V gene TRBV5-1; TRBD2 is a possible D gene (5 bases). Germline lookup yields CDR1 SGHRS and CDR2 YFSETQ. CDR3 size: 11 residues. V was shortened by 1 base and J by 11 bases, with 9 bases between the two germline ends. DNA of the CDR3: TGCGCCAGCAGCTTGTACGGGAAGCAGTACTTC. Translating it yields CASSLYGKQYF.

The rearrangement joins TRBV7-9 to TRBJ2-6; D is undetermined. Per the germline V gene, CDR1 is SEHNR and CDR2 is FQNEAQ (reference sequence). The CDR3 is 17 residues long. V dropped 5 bases and J dropped 3 bases, with 17 bases sitting between them. In DNA, the CDR3 is TGTGCCAGCAGCGGCACTTACCCGGGTGGTGGGGCCAACGTCCTGACTTTC. Translation gives CASSGTYPGGGANVLTF.

This clone has just one count. The V and J genes are TRBV21-1 and TRBJ2-7; TRBD1 was called by the table and not checked on the DNA. TRBV21-1 is shown as a pseudogene. The CDR3 consists of 15 residues. This chain's CDR3 is CASSLRQGKRYEQYV. Written as DNA, the CDR3 is TGTGCCAGCAGCCTACGACAGGGGAAACGGTACGAGCAGTACGTC.

This chain uses TRBV2 with TRBJ2-5; 11 nucleotides match TRBD1. The CDR3 sequence is 14 residues long. In germline, CDR1 is SNHLY, CDR2 FYNNEI. Trimming cost V 6 bases and J 5 bases; bases outside gene matches: 5. CDR3 DNA: TGTGCCAGCAGATGGACAGGGGGCAAGGAGACCCAGTACTTC. This translates into CASRWTGGKETQYF. Full variable domain (outside the CDR3, taken from reference TRBV2 and TRBJ2-5): EPEVTQTPSHQVTQMGQEVILRCVPISNHLYFYWYRQILGQKVEFLVSFYNNEISEKSEIFDDQFSVERPDGSNFTLKIRSTKLEDSAMYFCASRWTGGKETQYFGPGTRLLVL.

This chain joins TRBV2 and TRBJ1-5, with a weak D call TRBD1 (5 bases). Germline loops: CDR1 SNHLY, CDR2 FYNNEI. V was clipped by 1 base and J by 3 bases, with 7 bases between them. The CDR3 is made up of 14 amino acids. The chain's CDR3 is CASSEVGVNQPQHF. For the CDR3, the DNA is TGTGCCAGCAGTGAAGTAGGGGTCAATCAGCCCCAGCATTTT. Combining the CDR3 with reference TRBV2 and TRBJ1-5 gives the whole variable domain EPEVTQTPSHQVTQMGQEVILRCVPISNHLYFYWYRQILGQKVEFLVSFYNNEISEKSEIFDDQFSVERPDGSNFTLKIRSTKLEDSAMYFCASSEVGVNQPQHFGDGTRLSIL.